This T cell receptor (beta chain) is drawn from a study of blood T cells in healthy people across ages. Germline V gene lookup returns CDR1 SGDLS and CDR2 YYNGEE. V lost 4 bases to trimming and J lost 2 bases; unmatched junction nucleotides: 4. This CDR3 is built from 16 residues. A sample-barcoded 5' primer and a J-beta primer mix were used in a second PCR of roughly 6 to 11 cycles. TCRdb redid the calling of the 5' RACE reads with MiXCR, one entry per CDR3 protein. Of 550,000 to 650,000 distinct CDR3 sequences listed, roughly a quarter were seen once; the top ten hold about 3.9%. The same sample was also used in a study of T cells of mothers and their children.

The chain uses TRBV9 and TRBJ2-2; 11 nucleotides agree with TRBD2. Sequencing used blood. The sequence was collected from a boy aged 2 to 10 in good health. The CDR3 nucleotides are TGTGCCAGCAGCCTCGGGACTAGCGGAAACACCGGGGAGCTGTTTTTT. Its protein product is CASSLGTSGNTGELFF.